The 4 T cell receptor beta chains listed next were all sequenced from one sample in a study of Graves' ophthalmopathy and Graves' hyperthyroidism. The sequenced template was RNA, covering the TCR beta CDR3 region. HTBI-primed RT-PCR formed the first round, and a multiplex PCR formed the second. TCRdb fed the multiplex PCR reads into MiXCR, producing one record per CDR3 protein. This sample has some 380,000 distinct CDR3 sequences, with 15% to 17% found just once. Specimen: peripheral blood. These receptor sequences come from a woman between 18 and 29 years old with stable Graves' hyperthyroidism.

This clonotype was counted ten times or more. The chain is built from TRBV7-3 and TRBJ2-5, with D perhaps TRBD1 (6 bases). CDR3 length equals 15 residues. From germline, CDR1 is SGHTA and CDR2 FQGTGA. V shed 2 bases and J shed 4 bases, with 14 bases lying between them. CDR3 sequence: CASSLGGAAGETQYF. The DNA for the CDR3 is TGTGCCAGCAGCTTAGGGGGCGCCGCTGGAGAGACCCAGTACTTC.

The chain combines TRBV6-1 with TRBJ2-7; 8 bases fit TRBD1. The CDR3 runs to 14 residues. The germline V gene has CDR1 MNHNS and CDR2 SASEGT. V lost 7 bases, J lost 0 bases, and 5 bases stayed unmatched. The CDR3 bases are TGTGCCAGCATAGCAGGGGGCACCTCCTACGAGCAGTACGTC. The encoded protein is CASIAGGTSYEQYV.

CDR3 region: CASRSFGDVSYEQYF. The CDR3 nucleotides are TGTGCCAGCAGGTCATTCGGTGACGTGTCCTACGAGCAGTACTTC. The chain has TRBV11-2 and TRBJ2-7; D ambiguous. Between the trimmed V and J ends, which lost 6 bases and 1 base, there was a span of 16 bases. The CDR3 contains 15 residues. The germline V gene encodes CDR1 SGHAT and CDR2 FQNNGV.

V and J are TRBV6-1 and TRBJ1-6, with D perhaps TRBD1 (6 bases). V lost 6 bases and J 0 bases, leaving 15 bases between the germline ends. The CDR3 is 17 amino acids. The germline gives CDR1 MNHNS, CDR2 SASEGT. The CDR3 here is CASSHQVDSSYNSPLHF. CDR3 DNA sequence: TGTGCCAGCAGCCACCAGGTGGACAGCTCCTATAATTCACCCCTCCACTTT.